This TCR beta chain was recorded in a study of regulatory T cells in long-lasting Graves disease. Study-level points and caveats: Accuracy could have been hurt by small sample size.

As regards this clonotype: Its specificity is not known.

iRepertoire HTBI primers and Arm-PCR of CDR3 regions built TCR beta libraries. TCRdb passed the multiplex PCR reads through MiXCR, listing each CDR3 protein once. The sample carries under 700,000 distinct CDR3 sequences, roughly 15% recorded once. Time point described: newly diagnosed GD, antithyroid drugs for less than 3 months. Extracted PBMC RNA gave rise to the TCR library. Patients with Graves' disease were diagnosed by American Thyroid Association guidelines. The CDR3 has 14 residues. With V trimmed by 7 bases and J by 9 bases, 11 bases remained unmatched. CDR1 and CDR2 (germline): SGDLS, YYNGEE. This sample was also put to use in a study of T cells in Graves' hyperthyroidism and ophthalmopathy.

The clonotype comes from a woman aged 40 to 65 with Graves disease. Sequenced here: peripheral blood mononuclear cells (PBMCs), sampled at new diagnosis, from a patient treated with antithyroid drugs. The rearrangement joins TRBV9 to TRBJ2-1, with 9 bases aligning to TRBD1. This CDR3 is CASQLGQGTGEQFF. The CDR3, as DNA: TGTGCCAGCCAGCTCGGACAGGGGACGGGTGAGCAGTTCTTC. The full variable domain, in which reference TRBV9 and TRBJ2-1 provide the parts outside the CDR3, is DSGVTQTPKHLITATGQRVTLRCSPRSGDLSVYWYQQSLDQGLQFLIQYYNGEERAKGNILERFSAQQFPDLHSELNLSSLELGDSALYFCASQLGQGTGEQFFGPGTRLTVL.